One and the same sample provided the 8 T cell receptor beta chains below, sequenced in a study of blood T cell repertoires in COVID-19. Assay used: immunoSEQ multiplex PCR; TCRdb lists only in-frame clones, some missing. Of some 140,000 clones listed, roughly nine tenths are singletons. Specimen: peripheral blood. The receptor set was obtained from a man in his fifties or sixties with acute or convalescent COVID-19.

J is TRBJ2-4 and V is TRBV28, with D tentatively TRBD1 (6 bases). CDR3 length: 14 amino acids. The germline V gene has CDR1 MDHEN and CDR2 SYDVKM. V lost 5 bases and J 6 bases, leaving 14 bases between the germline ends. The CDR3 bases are TGTGCCAGCAGTCCCCCGGGACACTCAAACATTCAGTACTTC. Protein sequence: CASSPPGHSNIQYF.

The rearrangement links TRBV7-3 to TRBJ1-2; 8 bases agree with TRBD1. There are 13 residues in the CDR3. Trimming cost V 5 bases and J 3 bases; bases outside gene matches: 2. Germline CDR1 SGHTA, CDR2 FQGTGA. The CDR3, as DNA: TGTGCCAGCAGCCCGGACAGGGACTATGGCTACACCTTC. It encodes CASSPDRDYGYTF. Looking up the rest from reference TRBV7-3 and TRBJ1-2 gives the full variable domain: GAGVSQTPSNKVTEKGKYVELRCDPISGHTALYWYRQSLGQGPEFLIYFQGTGAADDSGLPNDRFFAVRPEGSVSTLKIQRTERGDSAVYLCASSPDRDYGYTFGSGTRLTVV.

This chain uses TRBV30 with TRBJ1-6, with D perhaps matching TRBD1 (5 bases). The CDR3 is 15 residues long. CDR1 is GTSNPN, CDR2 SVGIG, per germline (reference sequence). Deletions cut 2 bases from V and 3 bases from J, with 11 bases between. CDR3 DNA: TGTGCCTGGAGTTCGGGGACTTACTATAATTCACCCCTCCACTTT. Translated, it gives CAWSSGTYYNSPLHF. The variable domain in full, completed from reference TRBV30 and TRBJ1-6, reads SQTIHQWPATLVQPVGSPLSLECTVEGTSNPNLYWYRQAAGRGLQLLFYSVGIGQISSEVPQNLSASRPQDRQFILSSKKLLLSDSGFYLCAWSSGTYYNSPLHFGNGTRLTVT.

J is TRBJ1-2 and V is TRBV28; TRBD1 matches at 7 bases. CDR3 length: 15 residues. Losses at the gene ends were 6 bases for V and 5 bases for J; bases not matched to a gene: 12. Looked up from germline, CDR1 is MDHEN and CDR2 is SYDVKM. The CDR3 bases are TGTGCCAGCAGACCGATGGGGGCGACAGGGTATGGCTACACCTTC. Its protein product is CASRPMGATGYGYTF.

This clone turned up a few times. CDR3: CASSSGGDEQFF. CDR3 bases: TGCGCCAGCAGCTCAGGGGGTGATGAGCAGTTCTTC. The J gene is TRBJ2-1, the V gene TRBV4-1; 7 bases are shared with TRBD1. The junction had 3 bases not matched to a gene; V was cut back by 5 bases and J by 8 bases. Germline lookup yields CDR1 MGHRA and CDR2 YSYEKL. The CDR3 is made up of 12 amino acids.

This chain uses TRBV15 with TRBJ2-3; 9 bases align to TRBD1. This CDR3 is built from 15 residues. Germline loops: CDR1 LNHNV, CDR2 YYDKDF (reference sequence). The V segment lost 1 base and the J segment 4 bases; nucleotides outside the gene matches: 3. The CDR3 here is CATSRGQGVSDTQYF. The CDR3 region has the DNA TGTGCCACCAGCAGAGGACAGGGGGTTTCAGATACGCAGTATTTT.

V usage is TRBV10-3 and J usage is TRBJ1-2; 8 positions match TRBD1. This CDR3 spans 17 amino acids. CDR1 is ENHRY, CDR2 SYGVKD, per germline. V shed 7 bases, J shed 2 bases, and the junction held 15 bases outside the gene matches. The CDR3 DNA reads TGTGCCATCAAGGGCTCCCCAGGACAGGGTGAGAACTATGGCTACACCTTC. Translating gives CAIKGSPGQGENYGYTF.

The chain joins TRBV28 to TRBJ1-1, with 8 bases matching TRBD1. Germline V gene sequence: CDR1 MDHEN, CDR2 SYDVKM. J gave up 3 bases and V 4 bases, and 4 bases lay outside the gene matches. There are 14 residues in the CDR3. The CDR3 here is CASSSGQAYTEAFF. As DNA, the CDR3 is TGTGCCAGCAGTTCGGGACAGGCGTACACTGAAGCTTTCTTT.